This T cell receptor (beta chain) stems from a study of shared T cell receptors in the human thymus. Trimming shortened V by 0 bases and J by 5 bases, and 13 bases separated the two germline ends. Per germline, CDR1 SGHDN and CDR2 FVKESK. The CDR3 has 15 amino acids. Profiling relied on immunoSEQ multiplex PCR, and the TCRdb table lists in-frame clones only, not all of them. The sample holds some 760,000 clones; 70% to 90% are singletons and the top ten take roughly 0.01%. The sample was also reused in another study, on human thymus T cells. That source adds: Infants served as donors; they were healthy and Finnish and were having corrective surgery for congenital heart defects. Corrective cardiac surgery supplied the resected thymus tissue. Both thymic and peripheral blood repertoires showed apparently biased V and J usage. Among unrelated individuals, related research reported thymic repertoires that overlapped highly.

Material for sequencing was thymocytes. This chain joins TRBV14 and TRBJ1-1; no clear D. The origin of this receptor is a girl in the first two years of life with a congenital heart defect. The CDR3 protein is CASSQDSLGLTEAFF. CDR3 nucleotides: TGTGCCAGCAGCCAAGATTCCCTCGGTTTGACTGAAGCTTTCTTT.